This T cell receptor (beta chain) was sequenced for a study of CD8 T cells in Susac syndrome (dated by TCRdb to about 2019). At the level of the whole study: Among the sequenced Susac syndrome patients, about six had clinically active disease and eight were in clinical remission. Whether CD8+ T cell activation and differentiation in Susac syndrome was antigen driven was tested using repertoire sequencing. At blood withdrawal, Susac syndrome patients were either therapy-naive, taking corticosteroids (in some cases with IVIg as well), or taking IVIg alone. Study-wide findings and limitations: The number of individuals in the TCR sequencing and HLA analysis was acknowledged as relatively small. In patients with Susac syndrome, the CD4+ T cell repertoire showed no detectable clonal expansion.

A remark on this clonotype: What antigen it recognizes has not been identified. No much larger clone is present one base from it, and per-base qualities are unavailable.

RNA was extracted using the RNeasy kit, and roughly 0.5 to 1 microgram was reverse transcribed with random hexamers. The immunoSEQ multiplex PCR assay, which covers 54 Vbeta and 13 Jbeta segments, was used to amplify TCR beta CDR3 regions. PCR amplification bias was corrected by using a synthetic template baseline for primer optimization and computational correction. The source study handled its data this way. Reads were annotated to V, D and J genes per IMGT and analyzed with immunoSEQ Analyzer, keeping only productive sequences. To calculate clonality, Shannon entropy was normalized by log2 of the number of productive unique sequences and then subtracted from one. For each patient and control, public and private clones were evaluated within the 100 most prevalent clones. Clones were defined as Susac-specific if absent from the healthy and MS cohorts, from 1052 published viral clones and from other ImmuneACCESS disease sequences. TCRdb trimmed the raw reads at Q25, called clones with MiXCR and kept productive beta chains. Every entry covers one CDR3 protein and lists the most common genes and DNA from its rows. Clone size and V and J calls follow TCRdb, not the original study. The sample records approximately 210,000 distinct CDR3 sequences, approximately 94% of which are singletons. About 0.14% of the sample is in the top ten clones.

Peripheral blood CD8+ and CD4+ T cells from healthy donors, Susac syndrome patients and multiple sclerosis patients were profiled by high-throughput TCR beta sequencing. Susac syndrome patients met recently defined diagnostic criteria for definite or probable disease. CD8+ TEMRA cells were enriched by FACS, while bulk CD8+ and CD4+ T cells were purified by magnetic negative isolation. Blood was drawn into EDTA tubes, processed within 24 hours, and PBMCs were isolated by density gradient centrifugation. PBMCs intended for TCR sequencing were frozen in liquid nitrogen and were later thawed in a 37 degrees C water bath. The sorted or isolated CD4+, CD8+ and CD8+ TEMRA cells reached a purity of at least 90%. Specimen: CD4+ T cells from PBMCs. This sequence originates from a human donor with Susac syndrome.

The CDR3 in this case is CASSRGEGQPDQPQHF. The DNA reads as follows: TGTGCCAGTAGTAGGGGGGAAGGGCAGCCGGATCAGCCCCAGCATTTT. The sequence is built from TRBV19 and TRBJ1-5; TRBD1 is possibly the D segment (5 matching bases). V is shortened by 4 bases, J by 5 bases, and the region joining them spans 18 bases. Inclusive of the bounding cysteine and phenylalanine, the CDR3 is 16 residues long. Of the read, only the CDR3 DNA is kept; its 48 bases are in frame from base 1. Sequences LNHDA (CDR1) and SQIVND (CDR2) are obtained from the germline V gene (reference sequence).